These T cell receptor beta chains were read from a single sample in a study of shared clonotypes between healthy human individuals. The method was immunoSEQ multiplex PCR; TCRdb's version includes in-frame clones alone and lacks a portion of them. The sample consists of around 2,000,000 clones, around 96% of them appearing once. Sequenced sample: naive CD8+ T cells sorted from blood. The receptors stem from a man between 18 and 29 years old in good health. The CDR3 runs from the conserved cysteine through the conserved F or W. The order of the fields is D gene, V gene, clone size, J gene, CDR3 DNA, CDR3 protein. D genes are given only for firm matches. Part of the rows lack a size; the others show once, few, many or a class for expanded clones.

>-|TRBV27|-|TRBJ2-2
TGTGCCAGCAGTTTAGGTGCGGGCTACACCGGGGAGCTGTTTTTT
CASSLGAGYTGELFF
>-|TRBV19|-|TRBJ1-1
TGTGCCAGTACTCCGGGGCCGGGGAACACTGAAGCTTTCTTT
CASTPGPGNTEAFF
>TRBD2|TRBV2|-|TRBJ2-1
TGTGCCAGCAGTGAAGCCTTTGGACTAGCGGGAGATGAGCAGTTCTTC
CASSEAFGLAGDEQFF
>-|TRBV4-1|once|TRBJ2-1
TGCGCCAGCAGCCCGTGGACCTCAAGGGAGCAGTTCTTC
CASSPWTSREQFF
>-|TRBV6-5|-|TRBJ1-2
TGTGCCAGCAGTTACGGAGAGGGGGTGAATGGCTACACCTTC
CASSYGEGVNGYTF
>-|TRBV27|-|TRBJ1-5
TGTGCCAGCAGTTTTACAGGATCAAATCAGCCCCAGCATTTT
CASSFTGSNQPQHF
>-|TRBV27|-|TRBJ2-3
TGTGCCAGCAGTTTAAACATGGATACGCAGTATTTT
CASSLNMDTQYF
>-|TRBV10-1|-|TRBJ1-3
TGCGCCAGCAGTGACGGAGACCTCTCTGGAAACACCATATATTTT
CASSDGDLSGNTIYF
>-|TRBV7-9|-|TRBJ2-2
TGTGCCAGCAGCCCACCTATTGGCCCCGGGGAGCTGTTTTTT
CASSPPIGPGELFF
>-|TRBV13|-|TRBJ2-3
TGTGCCAGCAGCGTAGCGGCAGATACGCAGTATTTT
CASSVAADTQYF
>-|TRBV5-6|-|TRBJ2-5
TGTGCCAGCAGCCTACGGGCGAAAGAGACCCAGTACTTC
CASSLRAKETQYF
>TRBD2|TRBV4-1|-|TRBJ2-7
TGCGCCAGCAGCCTTATTCAGGGACTATCCTACGAGCAGTACTTC
CASSLIQGLSYEQYF
>-|TRBV7-9|-|TRBJ2-1
TGTGCCAGCAGTCCCGACCCGCGGTATGAGCAGTTCTTC
CASSPDPRYEQFF
>TRBD1|TRBV19|-|TRBJ2-7
TGTGCCAGTAGTGAAACCTCCGGGACAGGGAACGAGCAGTACTTC
CASSETSGTGNEQYF
>TRBD2|TRBV2|-|TRBJ2-7
TGTGCCAGCAGTGTAGCGGGAGGGTTGGCCTACGAGCAGTACTTC
CASSVAGGLAYEQYF